What follows are 2 T cell receptor beta chains derived from one specimen sequenced in a study of blood T cells in healthy people across ages. It was with a sample-barcoded 5' primer and a J-beta primer mix that a second PCR of roughly 7 to 11 cycles was run. MiXCR was run by TCRdb on the 5' RACE reads, yielding one entry per CDR3 protein. Altogether about 780,000 distinct CDR3 sequences are present, 35% to 60% being singletons, with the ten largest covering around 18%. Sequenced input: blood. These receptors came from a man of 80 years or more in good health.

In its sample, this clonotype was seen many times. The chain carries TRBV7-2 and TRBJ1-2, with unresolved D. This CDR3 has 13 residues. Per germline, CDR1 SGHTA and CDR2 FQGNSA. The V gene lost 10 bases and the J gene lost 7 bases, with 19 bases spanning the gap. The CDR3 DNA is TGTGCCATCACAACGGGCCTCAGCTCTGGCTACACCTTC. Translated: CAITTGLSSGYTF.

This clonotype was found a few times. The chain is built from TRBV12-3 or TRBV12-4 and TRBJ1-3; no definite D call. V lost 2 bases and J lost 4, with 6 bases in between. This CDR3 contains 13 residues. CDR3 amino acids: CASSLSRGNTIYF. The CDR3 DNA follows: TGTGCCAGCAGTTTATCCCGAGGAAACACCATATATTTT.